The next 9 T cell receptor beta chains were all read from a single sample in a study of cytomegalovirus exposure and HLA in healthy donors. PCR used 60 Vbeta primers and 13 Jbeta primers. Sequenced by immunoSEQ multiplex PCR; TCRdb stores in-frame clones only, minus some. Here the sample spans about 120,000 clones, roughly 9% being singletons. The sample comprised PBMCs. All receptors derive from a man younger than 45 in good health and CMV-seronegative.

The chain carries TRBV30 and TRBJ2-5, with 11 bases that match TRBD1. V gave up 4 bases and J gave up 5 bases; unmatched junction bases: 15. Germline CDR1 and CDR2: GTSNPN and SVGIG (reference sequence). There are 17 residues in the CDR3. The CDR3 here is CAWNRDRGGVVRETQYF. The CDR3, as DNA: TGTGCCTGGAATCGGGACAGGGGGGGTGTGGTACGGGAGACCCAGTACTTC.

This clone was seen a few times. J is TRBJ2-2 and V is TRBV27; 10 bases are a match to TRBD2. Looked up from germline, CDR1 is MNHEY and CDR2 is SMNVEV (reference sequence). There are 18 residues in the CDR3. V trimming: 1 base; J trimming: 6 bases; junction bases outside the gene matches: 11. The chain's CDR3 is CASSLWGFSGGFPGELFF. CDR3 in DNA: TGTGCCAGCAGTTTATGGGGATTTAGCGGGGGGTTCCCCGGGGAGCTGTTTTTT.

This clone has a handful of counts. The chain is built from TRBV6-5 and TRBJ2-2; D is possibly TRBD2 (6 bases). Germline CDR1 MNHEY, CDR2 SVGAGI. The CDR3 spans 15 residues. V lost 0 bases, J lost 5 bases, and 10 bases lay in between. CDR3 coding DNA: TGTGCCAGCAGTTACTCTTTGGGGAGGACCGGGGAGCTGTTTTTT. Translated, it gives CASSYSLGRTGELFF.

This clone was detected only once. CDR3 DNA sequence: TGCAGCGTCCAAGGGACATTCTACGAGCAGTACTTC. Translation gives CSVQGTFYEQYF. V is TRBV29-1 and J is TRBJ2-7; possible D gene TRBD1, 6 bases. This CDR3 spans 12 amino acids. Germline CDR1 and CDR2: SQVTM and ANQGSEA. The ends were cut back, 6 bases at V and 3 bases at J, with 12 bases in the middle.

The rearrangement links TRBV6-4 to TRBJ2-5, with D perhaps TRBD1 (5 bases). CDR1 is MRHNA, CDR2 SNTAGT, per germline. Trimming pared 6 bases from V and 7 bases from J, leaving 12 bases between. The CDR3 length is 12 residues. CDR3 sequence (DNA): TGTGCCAGCAGGACACAAACAGGGACCCAGTACTTC. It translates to CASRTQTGTQYF.

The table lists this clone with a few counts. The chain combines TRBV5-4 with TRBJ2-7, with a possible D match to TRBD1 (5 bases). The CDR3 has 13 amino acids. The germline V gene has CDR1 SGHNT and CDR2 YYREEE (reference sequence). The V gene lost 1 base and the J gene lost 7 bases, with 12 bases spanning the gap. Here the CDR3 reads CASSLSTGREQYF. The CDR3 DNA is TGTGCCAGCAGCTTGAGTACAGGACGGGAGCAGTACTTC. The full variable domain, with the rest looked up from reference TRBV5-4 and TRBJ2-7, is ETGVTQSPTHLIKTRGQQVTLRCSSQSGHNTVSWYQQALGQGPQFIFQYYREEENGRGNFPPRFSGLQFPNYSSELNVNALELDDSALYLCASSLSTGREQYFGPGTRLTVT.

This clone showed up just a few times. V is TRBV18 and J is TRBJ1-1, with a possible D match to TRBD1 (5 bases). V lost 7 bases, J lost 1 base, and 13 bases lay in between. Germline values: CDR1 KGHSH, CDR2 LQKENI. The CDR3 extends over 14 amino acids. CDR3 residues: CASFPTASNTEAFF. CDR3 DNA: TGTGCCAGCTTCCCGACAGCCTCGAACACTGAAGCTTTCTTT.

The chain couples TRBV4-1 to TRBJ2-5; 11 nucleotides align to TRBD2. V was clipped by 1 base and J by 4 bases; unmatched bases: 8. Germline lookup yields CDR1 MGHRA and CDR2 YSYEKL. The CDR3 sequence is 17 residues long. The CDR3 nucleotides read TGCGCCAGCAGCCAAGGAGCAACTAGCGGGAGAAGAGAGACCCAGTACTTC. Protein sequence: CASSQGATSGRRETQYF.

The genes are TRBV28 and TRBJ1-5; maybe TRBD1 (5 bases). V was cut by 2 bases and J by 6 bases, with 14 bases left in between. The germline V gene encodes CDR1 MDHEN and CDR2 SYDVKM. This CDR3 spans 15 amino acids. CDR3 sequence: CASSLGQGFRQPQHF. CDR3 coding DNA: TGTGCCAGCAGTTTAGGGCAGGGTTTTCGTCAGCCCCAGCATTTT. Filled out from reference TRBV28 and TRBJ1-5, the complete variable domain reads DVKVTQSSRYLVKRTGEKVFLECVQDMDHENMFWYRQDPGLGLRLIYFSYDVKMKEKGDIPEGYSVSREKKERFSLILESASTNQTSMYLCASSLGQGFRQPQHFGDGTRLSIL.